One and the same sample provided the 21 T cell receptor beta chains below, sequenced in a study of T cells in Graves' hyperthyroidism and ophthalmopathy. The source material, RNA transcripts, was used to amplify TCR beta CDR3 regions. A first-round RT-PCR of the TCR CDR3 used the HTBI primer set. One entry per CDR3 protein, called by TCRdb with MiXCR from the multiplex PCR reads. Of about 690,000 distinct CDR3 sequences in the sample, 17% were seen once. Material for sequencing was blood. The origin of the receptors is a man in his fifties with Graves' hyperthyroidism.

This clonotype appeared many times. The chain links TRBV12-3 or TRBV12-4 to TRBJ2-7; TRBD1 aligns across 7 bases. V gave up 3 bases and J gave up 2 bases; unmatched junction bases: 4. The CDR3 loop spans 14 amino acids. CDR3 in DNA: TGTGCCAGCAGTTTGTGGCAGGGGGCCTACGAGCAGTACTTC. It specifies CASSLWQGAYEQYF.

The CDR3 DNA reads as TGTGCCAGCAGCTCAGCGGGACCGAGGGATGAGCAGTTCTTC. Residues: CASSSAGPRDEQFF. This rearrangement joins TRBV5-4 to TRBJ2-1; 7 nucleotides line up with TRBD2. The CDR3 runs 14 residues. Germline lookup yields CDR1 SGHNT and CDR2 YYREEE (reference sequence). V lost 3 bases to trimming and J lost 8 bases; unmatched junction nucleotides: 8.

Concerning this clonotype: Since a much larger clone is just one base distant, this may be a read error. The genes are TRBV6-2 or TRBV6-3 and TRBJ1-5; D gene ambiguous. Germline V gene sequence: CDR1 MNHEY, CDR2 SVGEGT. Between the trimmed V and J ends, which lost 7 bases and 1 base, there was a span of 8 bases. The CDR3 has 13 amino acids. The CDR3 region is CASIHGSNQPQHF. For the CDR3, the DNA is TGTGCCAGCATTCACGGCAGCAATCAGCCCCAGCATTTT.

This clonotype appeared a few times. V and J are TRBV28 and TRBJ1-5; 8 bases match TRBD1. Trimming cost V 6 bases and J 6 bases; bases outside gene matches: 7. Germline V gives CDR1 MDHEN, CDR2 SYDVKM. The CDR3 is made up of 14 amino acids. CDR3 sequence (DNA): TGTGCCAGCAGCCCGACAGGGGTGTTTCAGCCCCAGCATTTT. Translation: CASSPTGVFQPQHF.

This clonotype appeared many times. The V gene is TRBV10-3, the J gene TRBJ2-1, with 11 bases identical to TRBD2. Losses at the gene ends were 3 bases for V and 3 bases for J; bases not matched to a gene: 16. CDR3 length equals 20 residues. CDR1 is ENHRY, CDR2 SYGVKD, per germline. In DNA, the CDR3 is TGTGCCATCAGTGATCTACCGGGACTAGCGGACAGAGGCGGCTACAATGAGCAGTTCTTC. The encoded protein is CAISDLPGLADRGGYNEQFF.

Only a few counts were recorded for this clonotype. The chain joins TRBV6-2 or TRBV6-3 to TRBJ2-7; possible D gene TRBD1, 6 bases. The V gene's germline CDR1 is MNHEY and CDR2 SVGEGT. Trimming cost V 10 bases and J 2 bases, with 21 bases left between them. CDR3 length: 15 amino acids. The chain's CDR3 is CATTLGGALPYEQYF. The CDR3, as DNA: TGTGCCACTACTCTAGGGGGAGCGTTACCCTACGAGCAGTACTTC.

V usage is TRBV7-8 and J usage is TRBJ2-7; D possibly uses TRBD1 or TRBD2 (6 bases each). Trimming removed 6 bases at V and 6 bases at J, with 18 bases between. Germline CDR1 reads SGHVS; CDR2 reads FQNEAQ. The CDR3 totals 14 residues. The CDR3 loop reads CASREGQGLSEQYF. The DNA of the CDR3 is TGTGCCAGCAGGGAGGGGCAGGGGTTGAGCGAGCAGTACTTC.

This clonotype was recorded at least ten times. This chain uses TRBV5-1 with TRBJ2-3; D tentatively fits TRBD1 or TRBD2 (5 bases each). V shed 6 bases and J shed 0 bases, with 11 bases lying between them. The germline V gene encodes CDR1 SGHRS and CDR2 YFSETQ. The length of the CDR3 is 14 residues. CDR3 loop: CASTLGPSTDTQYF. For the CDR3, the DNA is TGCGCCAGCACCCTGGGACCGAGCACAGATACGCAGTATTTT.

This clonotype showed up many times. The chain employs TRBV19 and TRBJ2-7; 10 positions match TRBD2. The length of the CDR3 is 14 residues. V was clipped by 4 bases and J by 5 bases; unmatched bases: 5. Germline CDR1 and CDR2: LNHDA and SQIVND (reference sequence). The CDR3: CASSTLAGVHEQYF. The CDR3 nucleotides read TGTGCCAGTAGTACTCTAGCGGGAGTCCACGAGCAGTACTTC. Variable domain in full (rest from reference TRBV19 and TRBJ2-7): DGGITQSPKYLFRKEGQNVTLSCEQNLNHDAMYWYRQDPGQGLRLIYYSQIVNDFQKGDIAEGYSVSREKKESFPLTVTSAQKNPTAFYLCASSTLAGVHEQYFGPGTRLTVT.

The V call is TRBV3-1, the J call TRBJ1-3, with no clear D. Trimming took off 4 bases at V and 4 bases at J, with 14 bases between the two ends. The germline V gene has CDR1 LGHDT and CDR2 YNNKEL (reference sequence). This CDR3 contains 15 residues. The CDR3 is CASSPWTEAGNTIYF. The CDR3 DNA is TGTGCCAGCAGCCCTTGGACTGAGGCAGGAAACACCATATATTTT.

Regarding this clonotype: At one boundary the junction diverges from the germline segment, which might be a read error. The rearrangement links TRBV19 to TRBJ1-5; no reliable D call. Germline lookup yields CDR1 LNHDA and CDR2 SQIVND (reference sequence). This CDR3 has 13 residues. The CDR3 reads CASSASVNQPPHF. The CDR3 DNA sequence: TGTGCCAGTAGTGCAAGCGTCAATCAGCCCCCGCATTTT.

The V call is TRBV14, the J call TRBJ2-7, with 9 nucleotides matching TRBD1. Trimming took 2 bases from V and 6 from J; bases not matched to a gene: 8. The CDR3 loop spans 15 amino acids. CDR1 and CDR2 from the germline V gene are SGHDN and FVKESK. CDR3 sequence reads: CASSQTGQGFVEQYF. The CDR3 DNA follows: TGTGCCAGCAGCCAAACAGGACAGGGGTTTGTCGAGCAGTACTTC.

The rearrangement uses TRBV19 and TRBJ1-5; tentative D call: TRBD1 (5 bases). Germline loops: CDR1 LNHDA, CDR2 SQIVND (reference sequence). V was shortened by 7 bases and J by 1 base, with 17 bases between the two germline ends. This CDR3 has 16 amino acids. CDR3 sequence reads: CASTPRTGGSNQPQHF. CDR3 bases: TGTGCCAGTACCCCGAGGACGGGGGGAAGCAATCAGCCCCAGCATTTT.

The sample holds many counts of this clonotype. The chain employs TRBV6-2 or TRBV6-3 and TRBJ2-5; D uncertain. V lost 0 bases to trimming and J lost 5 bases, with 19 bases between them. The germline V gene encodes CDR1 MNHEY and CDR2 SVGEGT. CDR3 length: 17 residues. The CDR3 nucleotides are TGTGCCAGCAGTTACTCGAATGAGGACGCTCTCGCGGAGACCCAGTACTTC. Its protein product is CASSYSNEDALAETQYF.

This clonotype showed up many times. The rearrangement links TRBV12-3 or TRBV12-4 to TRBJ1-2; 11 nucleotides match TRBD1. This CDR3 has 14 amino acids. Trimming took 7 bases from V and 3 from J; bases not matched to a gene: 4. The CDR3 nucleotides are TGTGCCAGCAACGGACAGGGGGCGGACTATGGCTACACCTTC. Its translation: CASNGQGADYGYTF.

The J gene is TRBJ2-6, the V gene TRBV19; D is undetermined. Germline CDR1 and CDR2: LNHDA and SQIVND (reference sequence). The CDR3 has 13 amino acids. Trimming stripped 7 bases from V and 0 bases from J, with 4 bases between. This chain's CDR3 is CASTTSGANVLTF. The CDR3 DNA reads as TGTGCCAGTACCACCTCTGGGGCCAACGTCCTGACTTTC.

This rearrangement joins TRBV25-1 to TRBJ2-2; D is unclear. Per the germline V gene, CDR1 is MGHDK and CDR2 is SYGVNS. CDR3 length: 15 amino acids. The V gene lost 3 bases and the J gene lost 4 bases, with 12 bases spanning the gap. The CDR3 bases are TGTGCCAGCAGTGACTTAAGGCTAACCACCGGGGAGCTGTTTTTT. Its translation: CASSDLRLTTGELFF.

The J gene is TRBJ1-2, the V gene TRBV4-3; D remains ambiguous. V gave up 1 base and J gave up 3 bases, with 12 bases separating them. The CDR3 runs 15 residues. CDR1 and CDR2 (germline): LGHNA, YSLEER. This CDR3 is CASSQVNTGHYGYTF. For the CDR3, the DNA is TGCGCCAGCAGCCAAGTAAACACCGGGCACTATGGCTACACCTTC.

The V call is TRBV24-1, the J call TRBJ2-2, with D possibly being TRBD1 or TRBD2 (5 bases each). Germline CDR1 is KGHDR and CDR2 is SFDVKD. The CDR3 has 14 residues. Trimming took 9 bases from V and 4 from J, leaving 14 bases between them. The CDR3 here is CATEGPLSTGELFF. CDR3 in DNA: TGTGCCACCGAGGGACCTCTCAGCACCGGGGAGCTGTTTTTT.

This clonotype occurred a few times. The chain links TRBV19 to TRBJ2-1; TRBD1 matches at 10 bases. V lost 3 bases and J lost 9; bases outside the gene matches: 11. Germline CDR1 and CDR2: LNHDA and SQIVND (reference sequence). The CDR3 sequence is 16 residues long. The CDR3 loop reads CASSIHGQGVESEQFF. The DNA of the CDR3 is TGTGCCAGTAGTATCCACGGACAGGGGGTTGAGAGTGAGCAGTTCTTC. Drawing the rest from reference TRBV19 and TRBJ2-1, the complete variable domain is DGGITQSPKYLFRKEGQNVTLSCEQNLNHDAMYWYRQDPGQGLRLIYYSQIVNDFQKGDIAEGYSVSREKKESFPLTVTSAQKNPTAFYLCASSIHGQGVESEQFFGPGTRLTVL.

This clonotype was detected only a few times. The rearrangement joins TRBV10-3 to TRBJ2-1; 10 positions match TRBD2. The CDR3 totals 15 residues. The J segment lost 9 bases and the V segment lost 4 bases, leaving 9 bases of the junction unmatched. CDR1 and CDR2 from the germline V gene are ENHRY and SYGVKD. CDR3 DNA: TGTGCCATCAGTGCGTCTAGCGGGAGTCGCACTGAGCAGTTCTTC. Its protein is CAISASSGSRTEQFF.